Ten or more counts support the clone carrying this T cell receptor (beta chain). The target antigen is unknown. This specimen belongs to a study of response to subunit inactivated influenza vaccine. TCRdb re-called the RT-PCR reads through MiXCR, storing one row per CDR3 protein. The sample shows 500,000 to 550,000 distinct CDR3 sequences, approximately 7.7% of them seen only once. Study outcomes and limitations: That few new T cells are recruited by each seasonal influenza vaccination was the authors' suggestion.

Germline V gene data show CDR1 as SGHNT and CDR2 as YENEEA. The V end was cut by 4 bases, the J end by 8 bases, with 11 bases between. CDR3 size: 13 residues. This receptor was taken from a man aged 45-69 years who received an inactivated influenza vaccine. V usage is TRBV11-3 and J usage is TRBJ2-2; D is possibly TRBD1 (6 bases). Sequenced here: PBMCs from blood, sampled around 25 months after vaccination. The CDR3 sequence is CASSSFTGGELFF. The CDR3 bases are TGTGCCAGCAGCTCCTTTACAGGGGGGGAGCTGTTTTTT.